These 19 T cell receptor beta chains came from one sample sequenced in a study of cytomegalovirus exposure and HLA in healthy donors. Sequencing used immunoSEQ multiplex PCR; TCRdb keeps in-frame clones, though not all of them. The sample has 200,000 to 250,000 clones, less than 85% seen once. Sequenced input: PBMCs. The receptor set was obtained from a woman between 18 and 30 years old in good health and CMV-seronegative.

The V and J genes are TRBV6-4 and TRBJ1-2, with TRBD1 identical over 7 bases. The CDR3 consists of 15 residues. CDR1 is MRHNA and CDR2 is SNTAGT in the germline V gene. After removal of 5 bases from V and 5 bases from J, the junction contained 11 bases not matched to a gene. The CDR3 DNA follows: TGTGCCAGCAGTCCAGGGGGGGGACGGAGTTATGGCTACACCTTC. It is translated as CASSPGGGRSYGYTF.

In DNA, the CDR3 is TGCGCCAGCAGCTACCACCCAGTCCAAGAGACCCAGTACTTC. This gives the protein CASSYHPVQETQYF. The chain has TRBV5-1 and TRBJ2-5; D is unclear. The CDR3 is 14 residues long. Per the germline V gene, CDR1 is SGHRS and CDR2 is YFSETQ. The V gene lost 3 bases and the J gene lost 1 base, with 10 bases spanning the gap.

The chain links TRBV29-1 to TRBJ2-2; D may be TRBD1 (5 bases). The ends were cut back, 4 bases at V and 7 bases at J, with 16 bases in the middle. Germline V gene data show CDR1 as SQVTM and CDR2 as ANQGSEA. The CDR3 contains 14 residues. The CDR3 is CSVVFGGAFGELFF. As DNA, the CDR3 is TGCAGCGTTGTTTTCGGTGGGGCGTTCGGGGAGCTGTTTTTT.

The chain is built from TRBV6-6 and TRBJ2-7; 10 positions agree with TRBD2. Germline V gives CDR1 MNHNY, CDR2 SVGAGI (reference sequence). With V trimmed by 6 bases and J by 2 bases, 10 bases remained unmatched. There are 16 residues in the CDR3. For the CDR3, the DNA is TGTGCCAGCAGGAACGGGGCTAGCGGGAGTACCTACGAGCAGTACTTC. Protein sequence: CASRNGASGSTYEQYF.

The chain recombines TRBV30 with TRBJ2-1; tentative D call: TRBD2 (7 bases). CDR3 length: 14 residues. V lost 2 bases, J lost 5 bases, and 13 bases lay in between. Germline-derived CDR1 and CDR2 are GTSNPN and SVGIG (reference sequence). The CDR3 DNA reads TGTGCCTGGAGTTCAGGGGCGGGAGACAATGAGCAGTTCTTC. It codes for CAWSSGAGDNEQFF.

This clone was picked up one time. The gene calls are TRBV25-1 and TRBJ1-6; D possibly corresponds to TRBD1 (6 bases). Trimming removed 3 bases at V and 2 bases at J, with 14 bases between. This CDR3 comprises 17 residues. CDR1 and CDR2 from the germline V gene are MGHDK and SYGVNS. The CDR3 loop is CASSENPGGAYNSPLHF. In nucleotides, the CDR3 is TGTGCCAGCAGTGAGAATCCCGGGGGCGCCTATAATTCACCCCTCCACTTT.

The gene calls are TRBV5-1 and TRBJ2-5; unclear D gene. Deletions cut 0 bases from V and 0 bases from J, with 9 bases between. The CDR3 totals 15 residues. Germline V lookup: CDR1 SGHRS, CDR2 YFSETQ. As DNA, the CDR3 is TGCGCCAGCAGCTTGGCCGTAGGGTACCAAGAGACCCAGTACTTC. Translated, it gives CASSLAVGYQETQYF.

The J gene is TRBJ1-2, the V gene TRBV7-2; no reliable D call. In germline, CDR1 is SGHTA, CDR2 FQGNSA. The CDR3 spans 14 residues. V lost 5 bases, J lost 4 bases, and 14 bases lay in between. CDR3 bases: TGTGCCAGCAGCCCAGCCGGGGTGGCCTATGGCTACACCTTC. It codes for CASSPAGVAYGYTF. The complete variable domain, with remaining parts taken from reference TRBV7-2 and TRBJ1-2, reads GAGVSQSPSNKVTEKGKDVELRCDPISGHTALYWYRQSLGQGLEFLIYFQGNSAPDKSGLPSDRFSAERTGGSVSTLTIQRTQQEDSAVYLCASSPAGVAYGYTFGSGTRLTVV.

The V call is TRBV6-6, the J call TRBJ1-6; D call uncertain. The CDR3 runs to 11 residues. Germline values: CDR1 MNHNY, CDR2 SVGAGI (reference sequence). The V gene lost 5 bases and the J gene lost 5 bases, with 1 base spanning the gap. DNA of the CDR3: TGTGCCAGCAGTCATAATTCACCCCTCCACTTT. Encoded protein: CASSHNSPLHF.

This clone was seen a single time. The chain is built from TRBV6-1 and TRBJ2-1; TRBD2 aligns across 10 bases. CDR3 length: 15 residues. V lost 10 bases and J lost 2; bases outside the gene matches: 8. CDR1 and CDR2 (germline): MNHNS, SASEGT. The CDR3 DNA reads as TGTGCCATCCAACTTACTAGCGGGGCCTACAATGAGCAGTTCTTC. Residues: CAIQLTSGAYNEQFF.

J is TRBJ2-7 and V is TRBV4-2; D not certain. There are 15 residues in the CDR3. Trimming took off 2 bases at V and 0 bases at J, with 11 bases between the two ends. Germline V gene data show CDR1 as LGHNA and CDR2 as YNFKEQ. The CDR3 DNA reads TGTGCCAGCAGCCAACCAGACCTATACTCCTACGAGCAGTACTTC. Translated, it gives CASSQPDLYSYEQYF.

As to this clone: This specimen includes other DNA sequences encoding the same CDR3. This rearrangement joins TRBV5-1 to TRBJ2-7; TRBD1 matches 7 bases. This CDR3 contains 13 residues. Germline trimming cut 4 bases from V and 3 bases from J; bases unmatched to any gene: 4. Germline-derived CDR1 and CDR2 are SGHRS and YFSETQ. The CDR3, as DNA: TGCGCCAGCAGCCTGACAGGGAACTACGAGCAGTACTTC. Its protein product is CASSLTGNYEQYF.

This chain uses TRBV5-1 with TRBJ2-7, with TRBD1 matching over 9 bases. The trim removed 2 bases at V and 6 bases at J, leaving 3 bases unmatched. Germline CDR1 SGHRS, CDR2 YFSETQ. CDR3 length: 13 residues. The CDR3 loop is CASSFLQGAEQYF. As DNA, the CDR3 is TGCGCCAGCAGCTTCCTACAGGGGGCCGAGCAGTACTTC.

The chain is built from TRBV6-1 and TRBJ1-3; D gene ambiguous. V gave up 9 bases and J gave up 0 bases, with 6 bases separating them. Germline CDR1 reads MNHNS; CDR2 reads SASEGT. This CDR3 has 12 amino acids. The CDR3 DNA reads as TGTGCCAGTCCTAACTCTGGAAACACCATATATTTT. Its translation is CASPNSGNTIYF.

The chain combines TRBV27 with TRBJ1-1; possible D gene TRBD1, 5 bases. Looked up from germline, CDR1 is MNHEY and CDR2 is SMNVEV (reference sequence). The CDR3 extends over 16 amino acids. With 6 bases removed from V and 1 base from J, the gap between germline ends came to 18 bases. The chain's CDR3 is CASRKGAVAENTEAFF. The CDR3 DNA is TGTGCCAGCAGGAAAGGGGCGGTTGCGGAGAACACTGAAGCTTTCTTT.

The chain links TRBV11-3 to TRBJ2-2; D is ambiguous. The V end was cut by 4 bases, the J end by 0 bases, with 15 bases between. Germline CDR1 reads SGHNT; CDR2 reads YENEEA. This CDR3 comprises 17 residues. CDR3 protein: CASSSSVVPTNTGELFF. CDR3 nucleotides: TGTGCCAGCAGCTCCTCTGTGGTCCCAACGAACACCGGGGAGCTGTTTTTT. The full variable domain, its missing parts supplied by reference TRBV11-3 and TRBJ2-2, is EAGVVQSPRYKIIEKKQPVAFWCNPISGHNTLYWYLQNLGQGPELLIRYENEEAVDDSQLPKDRFSAERLKGVDSTLKIQPAELGDSAVYLCASSSSVVPTNTGELFFGEGSRLTVL.

This sequence joins TRBV5-6 and TRBJ1-1; no reliable D call. The CDR3 loop spans 16 amino acids. The germline gives CDR1 SGHDT, CDR2 YYEEEE. The ends were cut back, 0 bases at V and 3 bases at J, with 15 bases in the middle. Here the CDR3 reads CASSLVLSSPYTEAFF. CDR3 sequence (DNA): TGTGCCAGCAGCTTGGTCTTGTCCAGTCCTTACACTGAAGCTTTCTTT.

The gene calls are TRBV15 and TRBJ1-2, with D maybe TRBD1 (6 bases). Germline loops: CDR1 LNHNV, CDR2 YYDKDF (reference sequence). The V end lost 0 bases, the J end lost 8 bases, and 19 bases lay between the germline ends. The CDR3 runs 16 residues. The CDR3 here is CATSRDYVSEGVGYTF. The CDR3 DNA reads TGTGCCACCAGCAGAGACTACGTGTCGGAGGGGGTAGGCTACACCTTC.

The chain couples TRBV5-1 to TRBJ2-7; D possibly corresponds to TRBD1 (6 bases). The V and J ends lost 3 bases and 1 base respectively, with 14 bases between them. The germline V gene encodes CDR1 SGHRS and CDR2 YFSETQ. The CDR3 extends over 15 amino acids. The CDR3: CASSSSAGESYEQYF. In DNA, the CDR3 is TGCGCCAGCAGCTCCTCAGCAGGGGAGTCCTACGAGCAGTACTTC.